This T cell receptor (beta chain) was retrieved from a study of T cells in Graves' hyperthyroidism and ophthalmopathy. In the study overall: Peripheral blood was taken when the disease was first diagnosed, before any treatment began. Study-level points and caveats: Blood samples included most of the expanded thyroid clonotypes exceeding 0.001. In simple terms, a model built on 13 V-J features told ophthalmopathy apart from stable hyperthyroidism.

Investigators excluded patients with uncontrolled infection, other autoimmune disease, pregnancy or lactation. In regard to this clonotype: What it binds is not known.

The V end lost 11 bases, the J end lost 1 base, and 26 bases lay between the germline ends. The CDR3 runs 17 residues. Per the germline V gene, CDR1 is LNHDA and CDR2 is SQIVND (reference sequence). RNA transcripts gave rise to amplified TCR beta CDR3 regions. First-round RT-PCR targeting the TCR CDR3 was performed with the HTBI primer set. TCRdb re-called the multiplex PCR reads with MiXCR, one entry per CDR3 protein. The sample lists 500,000 or so distinct CDR3 sequences, 16% occurring once. This TCR was recovered from a woman aged 25 to 39 with Graves' ophthalmopathy. The chain employs TRBV19 and TRBJ2-5; no clear D gene. Material: blood. Here the CDR3 reads CAPTPDHGLVCQETQYF. The CDR3 bases are TGTGCCCCGACCCCCGACCACGGGTTGGTATGCCAAGAGACCCAGTACTTC.